These 29 T cell receptor beta chains came from one sample sequenced in a study of shared clonotypes between healthy human individuals. Data came from immunoSEQ multiplex PCR; TCRdb stores just in-frame clones and leaves some out. The sample lists around 2.3 million clones, roughly 95% occurring once. Sequenced input: naive CD4+ T cells sorted from blood. Subset noted: CD45RA+ positively selected. The source is a man between 18 and 29 years old in good health.

This sequence joins TRBV6-5 and TRBJ1-3; 7 positions match TRBD1. The germline CDR1 and CDR2 sequences are MNHEY and SVGAGI. Losses at the gene ends were 6 bases for V and 0 bases for J; bases not matched to a gene: 5. The length of the CDR3 is 15 residues. The CDR3 DNA follows: TGTGCCAGCAGGCGAACAGGGGCCTCTGGAAACACCATATATTTT. Translating it yields CASRRTGASGNTIYF.

V and J are TRBV11-2 and TRBJ2-7; 10 nucleotides align to TRBD1. Germline CDR1 reads SGHAT; CDR2 reads FQNNGV. V shed 5 bases and J 2 bases; nucleotides not matched to a gene: 15. CDR3 length: 18 residues. The CDR3 loop reads CASSPFLVGQGSAYEQYF. CDR3 coding DNA: TGTGCCAGCAGCCCGTTTTTGGTGGGACAGGGGTCTGCCTACGAGCAGTACTTC.

This sequence joins TRBV4-3 and TRBJ2-3, with D possibly TRBD2 on 5 matching bases. CDR1 LGHNA and CDR2 YSLEER come from the germline V gene. The CDR3 is 15 amino acids. V was trimmed by 5 bases and J by 5 bases, leaving 17 bases between them. For the CDR3, the DNA is TGCGCCAGCAGCTCCGGGATTCCGAATATAGATACGCAGTATTTT. Protein sequence: CASSSGIPNIDTQYF.

This clone was found once. The chain has TRBV5-1 and TRBJ1-4, with unresolved D. Trimming took 0 bases from V and 0 from J, leaving 15 bases between them. Germline assignment: CDR1 SGHRS and CDR2 YFSETQ. This CDR3 is built from 18 residues. The CDR3 DNA reads TGCGCCAGCAGCTTGGCCGCGGGGAATATTCCAACTAATGAAAAACTGTTTTTT. Translated, it gives CASSLAAGNIPTNEKLFF.

The rearrangement links TRBV2 to TRBJ2-2, with 11 bases that match TRBD1. The V gene's germline CDR1 is SNHLY and CDR2 FYNNEI. After removal of 6 bases from V and 8 bases from J, the junction contained 2 bases not matched to a gene. The CDR3 is 13 residues long. The CDR3 protein is CASRDRGLGELFF. In nucleotides, the CDR3 is TGTGCCAGCAGGGACAGGGGGCTAGGGGAGCTGTTTTTT.

A single count supports this clone. The gene calls are TRBV19 and TRBJ1-5; D is unresolved. The germline V gene has CDR1 LNHDA and CDR2 SQIVND (reference sequence). V was trimmed by 3 bases and J by 0 bases, leaving 9 bases between them. The CDR3 length is 15 residues. CDR3 amino acids: CASSISRDSNQPQHF. CDR3 sequence (DNA): TGTGCCAGTAGTATCTCTAGGGATAGCAATCAGCCCCAGCATTTT.

The V call is TRBV2, the J call TRBJ1-2; tentative D call: TRBD1 (6 bases). Germline V gives CDR1 SNHLY, CDR2 FYNNEI. CDR3 size: 11 residues. The V end lost 6 bases, the J end lost 8 bases, and 10 bases lay between the germline ends. In DNA form, the CDR3 reads TGTGCCAGCAGGGAGACAGGAGGCTACACCTTC. Translated: CASRETGGYTF.

The V gene is TRBV2, the J gene TRBJ2-7; D may match TRBD1 or TRBD2 (5 bases each). Deletions cut 5 bases from V and 11 bases from J, with 19 bases between. Germline V gene sequence: CDR1 SNHLY, CDR2 FYNNEI. The CDR3 sequence is 13 residues long. DNA of the CDR3: TGTGCCAGCAGTCAAGAACGGGACGCAAGGGAGTACTTC. Protein sequence: CASSQERDAREYF.

The chain has TRBV30 and TRBJ2-7, with 7 bases fitting TRBD2. The CDR3 loop spans 15 amino acids. After removal of 3 bases from V and 3 bases from J, the junction contained 11 bases not matched to a gene. Germline V gives CDR1 GTSNPN, CDR2 SVGIG (reference sequence). The CDR3 loop is CAWSLRASGNYEQYF. CDR3 in DNA: TGTGCCTGGAGCCTTAGGGCTAGCGGAAACTACGAGCAGTACTTC.

The rearrangement uses TRBV5-1 and TRBJ2-3, with D possibly matching TRBD2 (5 bases). CDR1 and CDR2 (germline): SGHRS, YFSETQ. CDR3 length: 14 residues. Trimming took 4 bases from V and 5 from J, leaving 14 bases between them. CDR3 DNA sequence: TGCGCCAGCAGCCTGGAGAGGGTTGGAGATACGCAGTATTTT. Translation: CASSLERVGDTQYF.

V gene TRBV6-1 combines with J gene TRBJ2-1, with TRBD1 identical over 10 bases. The CDR3 sequence is 15 residues long. Germline lookup yields CDR1 MNHNS and CDR2 SASEGT. Germline trimming cut 4 bases from V and 8 bases from J; bases unmatched to any gene: 8. The CDR3 loop reads CASSVDRGLVDEQFF. CDR3 nucleotides: TGTGCCAGCAGTGTTGACAGGGGGCTAGTGGATGAGCAGTTCTTC.

This sequence joins TRBV21-1 and TRBJ1-5; the table's D call, TRBD1, was not checked against the DNA. TRBV21-1 is assigned pseudogene status. This CDR3 region has 16 residues. The CDR3 protein is CASFRPVQYSNQPQHF. The CDR3 nucleotides read TGTGCCAGCTTTCGCCCAGTTCAGTATAGCAATCAGCCCCAGCATTTT.

The chain links TRBV5-1 to TRBJ1-6; the D is unclear. Trimming left V 4 bases short and J 10 bases short, with 18 bases between. The CDR3 loop spans 15 amino acids. In germline, CDR1 is SGHRS, CDR2 YFSETQ. The CDR3 spells CASSTGRNGRSPLHF. CDR3 nucleotide sequence: TGCGCCAGCAGCACCGGACGGAATGGTAGATCACCCCTCCACTTT.

This chain uses TRBV5-4 with TRBJ2-2, with TRBD2 matching 10 bases. From germline, CDR1 is SGHNT and CDR2 YYREEE (reference sequence). The CDR3 spans 16 residues. Germline trimming cut 4 bases from V and 2 bases from J; bases unmatched to any gene: 5. Here the CDR3 reads CASSGGLAVNTGELFF. The CDR3 nucleotides are TGTGCCAGCAGCGGCGGACTAGCGGTTAACACCGGGGAGCTGTTTTTT.

Comment on this clone: The DNA is omitted, as the CDR3 cannot be located on it reliably, and the CDR3 follows TCRdb's listing. The CDR3: CASSLVFGNGGEKLFF. This rearrangement joins TRBV7-2 to TRBJ1-4. CDR1 SGHTA and CDR2 FQGNSA come from the germline V gene. The CDR3 is 16 residues long, ends included.

The chain is built from TRBV19 and TRBJ1-2; 12 bases are a match to TRBD1. Germline CDR1 and CDR2: LNHDA and SQIVND (reference sequence). This CDR3 spans 14 amino acids. V was pared by 7 bases and J by 8 bases, with 8 bases of the junction left unmatched. In DNA, the CDR3 is TGTGCCAGTACCCCTTGGGACAGGGGGCGAGGCTACACCTTC. As protein: CASTPWDRGRGYTF.

This chain uses TRBV5-1 with TRBJ1-1; TRBD1 aligns across 8 bases. This CDR3 region has 16 residues. V shed 4 bases, J shed 1 base, and the junction held 9 bases outside the gene matches. Germline lookup yields CDR1 SGHRS and CDR2 YFSETQ. The CDR3 coding sequence is TGCGCCAGCAGCCGACCGGGACAGGCCTCGAACACTGAAGCTTTCTTT. It is translated as CASSRPGQASNTEAFF.

The V and J genes are TRBV30 and TRBJ2-2; no firm D call. V was shortened by 0 bases and J by 4 bases, with 9 bases between the two germline ends. CDR1 is GTSNPN and CDR2 is SVGIG in the germline V gene (reference sequence). This CDR3 has 14 residues. The CDR3 region has the DNA TGTGCCTGGAGTGTCGATAAGTCCACCGGGGAGCTGTTTTTT. It encodes CAWSVDKSTGELFF.

The rearrangement links TRBV14 to TRBJ1-6; TRBD1 matches 8 bases. CDR1 and CDR2 from the germline V gene are SGHDN and FVKESK. This CDR3 is built from 15 residues. V dropped 4 bases and J dropped 9; count of bases not matched to a gene: 8. For the CDR3, the DNA is TGTGCCAGCAGCCTTATGACAGGGGAGAGTTCACCCCTCCACTTT. Residues: CASSLMTGESSPLHF.

The chain links TRBV5-1 to TRBJ2-3; 13 bases match TRBD2. The CDR3 consists of 15 residues. CDR1 and CDR2 (germline): SGHRS, YFSETQ. The junction had 4 bases not matched to a gene; V was cut back by 3 bases and J by 6 bases. The DNA of the CDR3 is TGCGCCAGCAGCTCCGGGACTAGCGGGGTCGATACGCAGTATTTT. Protein sequence: CASSSGTSGVDTQYF.

As regards this clone: The sample has other DNA sequences that encode this CDR3 too. The genes are TRBV5-4 and TRBJ2-7; TRBD2 is a possible D gene (5 bases). From germline, CDR1 is SGHNT and CDR2 YYREEE (reference sequence). The ends were cut back, 1 base at V and 0 bases at J, with 14 bases in the middle. The length of the CDR3 is 16 residues. CDR3 amino acids: CASSLRGNSVSYEQYF. For the CDR3, the DNA is TGTGCCAGCAGCTTGAGAGGCAATAGCGTCTCCTACGAGCAGTACTTC.

This clone appeared once. This chain uses TRBV4-3 with TRBJ2-1; D is possibly TRBD2 (6 bases). Trimming removed 2 bases at V and 2 bases at J, with 13 bases between. The CDR3 is 16 residues long. In germline, CDR1 is LGHNA, CDR2 YSLEER. The CDR3 DNA is TGCGCCAGCAGCCAATATCGTGGGAGGACCTACAATGAGCAGTTCTTC. Translated: CASSQYRGRTYNEQFF.

The chain couples TRBV4-1 to TRBJ1-2; D possibly corresponds to TRBD1 (6 bases). The CDR3 extends over 13 amino acids. V dropped 2 bases and J dropped 8 bases, with 12 bases sitting between them. CDR1 MGHRA and CDR2 YSYEKL come from the germline V gene. CDR3 in amino acids: CASSQLPRGGYTF. CDR3 nucleotides: TGCGCCAGCAGCCAACTACCCAGGGGAGGCTACACCTTC.

This clone appeared a single time. V is TRBV7-8 and J is TRBJ1-5, with D tentatively TRBD1 (5 bases). CDR3 size: 14 residues. Germline values: CDR1 SGHVS, CDR2 FQNEAQ. V lost 5 bases and J lost 0, with 8 bases in between. This chain's CDR3 is CASSPTDSNQPQHF. CDR3 nucleotide sequence: TGTGCCAGCAGCCCGACAGATAGCAATCAGCCCCAGCATTTT.

The V gene is TRBV7-2, the J gene TRBJ2-7, with 9 nucleotides matching TRBD2. Germline V lookup: CDR1 SGHTA, CDR2 FQGNSA. The V and J ends lost 8 bases and 1 base, in that order; junction bases with no gene match: 6. The CDR3 covers 14 residues. Written as DNA, the CDR3 is TGTGCCAGCGGTTTAGCGGGGGTATCCTACGAGCAGTACTTC. Translating gives CASGLAGVSYEQYF.

CDR3 bases: TGTGCCAGCAGCCAATGGGAGGTGGACAATGAGCAGTTCTTC. Its protein is CASSQWEVDNEQFF. The rearrangement joins TRBV7-6 to TRBJ2-1, with D possibly TRBD2 on 6 matching bases. Between the trimmed V and J ends, which lost 5 bases and 5 bases, there was a span of 13 bases. Germline loops: CDR1 SGHVS, CDR2 FNYEAQ. This CDR3 has 14 amino acids.

The chain carries TRBV27 and TRBJ1-3, with D unclear. Deletions cut 7 bases from V and 1 base from J, with 2 bases between. The CDR3 totals 11 residues. CDR1 MNHEY and CDR2 SMNVEV come from the germline V gene (reference sequence). In DNA, the CDR3 is TGTGCCAGCAAATCTGGAAACACCATATATTTT. It codes for CASKSGNTIYF.

V is TRBV30 and J is TRBJ1-3, with D maybe TRBD1 (5 bases). Germline V gene data show CDR1 as GTSNPN and CDR2 as SVGIG (reference sequence). Trimming took 6 bases from V and 2 from J, leaving 11 bases between them. There are 13 residues in the CDR3. The CDR3 here is CACDRAAGNTIYF. For the CDR3, the DNA is TGTGCCTGTGACAGAGCCGCTGGAAACACCATATATTTT.

The rearrangement uses TRBV7-8 and TRBJ2-7; D not resolved. The CDR3 loop spans 13 amino acids. V dropped 10 bases and J dropped 3 bases, with 16 bases sitting between them. From germline, CDR1 is SGHVS and CDR2 FQNEAQ. CDR3 amino acids: CATAAAAYYEQYF. The CDR3 DNA is TGTGCCACCGCCGCCGCGGCCTACTACGAGCAGTACTTC. Looking up the rest from reference TRBV7-8 and TRBJ2-7 gives the full variable domain: GAGVSQSPRYKVAKRGQDVALRCDPISGHVSLFWYQQALGQGPEFLTYFQNEAQLDKSGLPSDRFFAERPEGSVSTLKIQRTQQEDSAVYLCATAAAAYYEQYFGPGTRLTVT.